This T cell receptor beta chain was observed in a study of blood T cell repertoires in COVID-19. About the research overall: Specimens from acute and convalescent COVID-19 originated in the United States, Italy and Spain. T cells, B-cell-depleted T cells, or PBMCs provided the cDNA or gDNA that served as material.

In the authors' methods: Researchers report that nucleated cell counts were estimated from reference gene primer amplification. Repertoires were generated with immunoSEQ multiplex PCR, while TCRdb's copy carries only in-frame clones and drops some. V, J and clone size were drawn from that table, and D and trimming were deduced from the DNA. The top ten hold roughly 3.5% of the sample, which has about 170,000 clones, approximately 89% seen once. CDR1 is SGHAT, CDR2 FQDESV, per germline (reference sequence). This CDR3 contains 12 residues. With 3 bases removed from V and 6 bases from J, the gap between germline ends came to 9 bases.

The sequence came from a man aged 65-85 years with acute or convalescent COVID-19. Sequencing was performed on peripheral blood. The genes are TRBV11-1 and TRBJ2-7, with D maybe TRBD1 (6 bases). CDR3 sequence (DNA): TGTGCCAGCAGCTTTATAGGGGGCGAGCAGTACTTC. Amino acids: CASSFIGGEQYF.